This TCR beta chain comes out of a study of cytomegalovirus exposure and HLA in healthy donors. Turning to the study itself: About 85 million unique TCRs from HLA-typed donors were held in an early release of data. General observations from the study: TCR beta sequences reportedly predicted most subjects' HLA-A and HLA-B alleles accurately.

V shed 4 bases, J shed 2 bases, and the junction held 1 base outside the gene matches. The CDR3 extends over 14 amino acids. Germline CDR1 is KGHSH and CDR2 is LQKENI. It was healthy bone marrow donors who served as donors. There were likely unrecorded immune exposures, though donors were nominally healthy when sampled. PCR employed 60 Vbeta and 13 Jbeta primers. Measured with immunoSEQ multiplex PCR; TCRdb has only the in-frame clones, and not every one. Found here are about 81,000 clones, 77% of them singletons; the top ten hold 3%. In the case of this clone: The antigen remains unidentified.

The V and J genes are TRBV18 and TRBJ2-2; TRBD1 matches 7 bases. Sequenced sample: PBMCs. The TCR comes from a man between 50 and 59 years old in good health and CMV-seropositive. The CDR3 sequence: CASSRQGNTGELFF. The CDR3 DNA reads TGTGCCAGCTCACGACAGGGTAACACCGGGGAGCTGTTTTTT.